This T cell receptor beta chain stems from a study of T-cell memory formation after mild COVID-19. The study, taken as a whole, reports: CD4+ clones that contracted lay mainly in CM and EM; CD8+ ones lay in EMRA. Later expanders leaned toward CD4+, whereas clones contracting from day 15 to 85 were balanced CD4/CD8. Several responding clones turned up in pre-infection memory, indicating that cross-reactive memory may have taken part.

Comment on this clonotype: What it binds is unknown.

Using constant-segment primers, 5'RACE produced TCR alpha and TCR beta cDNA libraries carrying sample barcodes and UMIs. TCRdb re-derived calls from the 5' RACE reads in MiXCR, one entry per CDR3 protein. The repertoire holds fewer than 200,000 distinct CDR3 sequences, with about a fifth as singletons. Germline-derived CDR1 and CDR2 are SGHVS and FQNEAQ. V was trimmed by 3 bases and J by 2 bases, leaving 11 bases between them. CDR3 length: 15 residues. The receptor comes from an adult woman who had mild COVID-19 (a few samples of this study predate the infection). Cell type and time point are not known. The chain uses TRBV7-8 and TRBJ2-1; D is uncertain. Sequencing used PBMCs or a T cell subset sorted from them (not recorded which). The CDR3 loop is CASSFGLDPYNEQFF. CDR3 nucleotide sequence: TGTGCCAGCAGCTTCGGGTTGGACCCCTACAATGAGCAGTTCTTC.